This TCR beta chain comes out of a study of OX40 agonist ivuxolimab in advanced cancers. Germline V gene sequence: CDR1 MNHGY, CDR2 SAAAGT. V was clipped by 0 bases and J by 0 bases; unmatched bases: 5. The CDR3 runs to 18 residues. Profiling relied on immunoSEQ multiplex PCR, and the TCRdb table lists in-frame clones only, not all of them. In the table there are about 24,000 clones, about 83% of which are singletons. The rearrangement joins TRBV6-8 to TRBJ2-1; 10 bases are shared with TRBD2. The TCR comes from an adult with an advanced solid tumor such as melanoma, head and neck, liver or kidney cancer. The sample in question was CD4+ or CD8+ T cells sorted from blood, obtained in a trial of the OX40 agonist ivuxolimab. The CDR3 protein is CASSYSALAGSSYNEQFF. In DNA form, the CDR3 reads TGTGCCAGCAGTTACTCTGCACTAGCGGGGAGCTCCTACAATGAGCAGTTCTTC.